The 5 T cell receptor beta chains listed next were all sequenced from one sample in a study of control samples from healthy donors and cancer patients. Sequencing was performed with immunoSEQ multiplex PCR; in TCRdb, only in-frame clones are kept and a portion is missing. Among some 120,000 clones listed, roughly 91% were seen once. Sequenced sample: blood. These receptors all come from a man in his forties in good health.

CDR3: CASSPLTAGNTEAFF. For the CDR3, the DNA is TGTGCCAGCTCACCCTTGACGGCTGGGAACACTGAAGCTTTCTTT. The chain links TRBV18 to TRBJ1-1; D call uncertain. The germline CDR1 and CDR2 sequences are KGHSH and LQKENI. Trimming removed 3 bases at V and 1 base at J, with 12 bases between. CDR3 size: 15 residues.

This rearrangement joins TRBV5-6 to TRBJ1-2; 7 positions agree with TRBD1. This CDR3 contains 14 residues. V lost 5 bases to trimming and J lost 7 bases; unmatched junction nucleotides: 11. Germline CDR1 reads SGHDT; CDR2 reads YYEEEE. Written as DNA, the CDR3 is TGTGCCAGCAGACTGGGAACCGGACAGGTTGGCTACACCTTC. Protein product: CASRLGTGQVGYTF.

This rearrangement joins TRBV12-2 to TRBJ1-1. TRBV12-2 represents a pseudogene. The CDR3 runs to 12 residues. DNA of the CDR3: TGTGCAAGTCGCTCCCCGGCCCGTGAAGCTTTCTTT. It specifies CASRSPAREAFF.

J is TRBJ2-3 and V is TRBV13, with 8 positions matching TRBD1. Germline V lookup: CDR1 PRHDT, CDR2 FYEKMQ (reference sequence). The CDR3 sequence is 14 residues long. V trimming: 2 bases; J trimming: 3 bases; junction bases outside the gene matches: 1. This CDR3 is CASSLQGATDTQYF. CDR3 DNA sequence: TGTGCCAGCAGCTTACAGGGGGCGACAGATACGCAGTATTTT.

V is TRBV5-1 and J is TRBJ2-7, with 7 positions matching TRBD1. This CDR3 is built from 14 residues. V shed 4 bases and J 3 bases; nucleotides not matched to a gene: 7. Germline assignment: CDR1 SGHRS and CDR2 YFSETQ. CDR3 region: CASSSYRDSYEQYF. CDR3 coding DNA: TGCGCCAGCAGCAGCTACCGGGACAGCTACGAGCAGTACTTC.